The 20 T cell receptor beta chains below come from one sample, sequenced in a study of T cell repertoires in ileal Crohn's disease. The assay was immunoSEQ multiplex PCR, and TCRdb's table has in-frame clones only and misses some. Here the sample spans more than 4,000 clones, around 87% being singletons. Time point in this sample: proximal margin of the surgical specimen (macroscopically non-inflamed). Sequenced material: ileal tissue. Receptor source: an adult with Crohn's disease.

The chain combines TRBV6-1 with TRBJ2-6; the D is unclear. The CDR3 is 15 residues long. The germline CDR1 and CDR2 sequences are MNHNS and SASEGT. V dropped 6 bases and J dropped 0 bases, with 9 bases sitting between them. The CDR3 reads CASSYALSGANVLTF. The CDR3 DNA reads TGTGCCAGCAGCTACGCCCTCTCTGGGGCCAACGTCCTGACTTTC.

The genes are TRBV20-1 and TRBJ2-5; no definite D call. Looked up from germline, CDR1 is DFQATT and CDR2 is SNEGSKA (reference sequence). V was pared by 7 bases and J by 2 bases, with 8 bases between. The CDR3 spans 11 residues. The CDR3 loop reads CSGRKQETQYF. CDR3 in DNA: TGCAGTGGCAGGAAGCAAGAGACCCAGTACTTC.

CDR3 loop: CASSSYPGFSQYF. CDR3 bases: TGTGCCAGCAGCTCCTATCCAGGGTTTTCCCAGTACTTC. The chain employs TRBV7-3 and TRBJ2-5; tentative D call: TRBD1 (5 bases). The germline CDR1 and CDR2 sequences are SGHTA and FQGTGA. The CDR3 contains 13 residues. Trimming pared 4 bases from V and 9 bases from J, leaving 15 bases between.

The chain recombines TRBV7-2 with TRBJ2-1; D is unresolved. The CDR3 has 13 amino acids. Germline CDR1 is SGHTA and CDR2 is FQGNSA. Trimming pared 3 bases from V and 9 bases from J, leaving 12 bases between. The CDR3 loop reads CASSFNVLSEQFF. CDR3 coding DNA: TGTGCCAGCAGCTTTAACGTCCTCAGTGAGCAGTTCTTC.

CDR3 amino acids: CAISQDSFRDQPQHF. Written as DNA, the CDR3 is TGTGCCATCAGCCAAGACAGCTTTCGGGATCAGCCCCAGCATTTT. The gene calls are TRBV10-3 and TRBJ1-5; TRBD1 is a possible D gene (5 bases). Germline CDR1 is ENHRY and CDR2 is SYGVKD. V was shortened by 6 bases and J by 5 bases, with 17 bases between the two germline ends. The CDR3 runs 15 residues.

The V gene is TRBV30, the J gene TRBJ2-3; D may be TRBD1 (6 bases). The CDR3 is made up of 15 amino acids. The germline V gene encodes CDR1 GTSNPN and CDR2 SVGIG (reference sequence). The V end was cut by 7 bases, the J end by 2 bases, with 19 bases between. CDR3 sequence: CALIYGGWTTDTQYF. As DNA, the CDR3 is TGTGCCTTGATATATGGGGGCTGGACCACAGATACGCAGTATTTT.

The chain combines TRBV18 with TRBJ1-4; tentatively, D is TRBD1 (6 bases). CDR1 is KGHSH and CDR2 is LQKENI in the germline V gene. The CDR3 loop spans 13 amino acids. The V end was cut by 4 bases, the J end by 8 bases, with 11 bases between. The CDR3 DNA sequence: TGTGCCAGCTCACGCAACAGGGAGGAAAAACTGTTTTTT. Encoded protein: CASSRNREEKLFF.

This clone came up once. This rearrangement joins TRBV2 to TRBJ2-7; the D is unclear. This CDR3 comprises 15 residues. V was pared by 3 bases and J by 5 bases, with 17 bases between. Germline V CDR1 and CDR2: SNHLY, FYNNEI. This CDR3 reads CASSERPYPTDEQYF. DNA of the CDR3: TGTGCCAGCAGTGAGAGGCCTTACCCGACGGACGAGCAGTACTTC.

This clone was recorded a few times. The rearrangement joins TRBV28 to TRBJ2-2; D possibly corresponds to TRBD2 (5 bases). Between the trimmed V and J ends, which lost 4 bases and 6 bases, there was a span of 15 bases. The CDR3 has 15 amino acids. The V gene's germline CDR1 is MDHEN and CDR2 SYDVKM. The CDR3: CASSWRLPPSGELFF. The DNA of the CDR3 is TGTGCCAGCAGTTGGAGACTACCTCCCTCCGGGGAGCTGTTTTTT.

The gene calls are TRBV5-3 and TRBJ2-1, with 8 bases lining up with TRBD1. TRBV5-3 is placed among ORFs of uncertain function. V was clipped by 4 bases and J by 2 bases; unmatched bases: 8. The CDR3 loop spans 16 amino acids. This CDR3 is CARSMAYRGTYNEQFF. In nucleotides, the CDR3 is TGTGCCAGAAGCATGGCCTACAGGGGGACCTACAATGAGCAGTTCTTC.

The V call is TRBV4-1, the J call TRBJ2-7, with 8 bases identical to TRBD1. CDR1 is MGHRA, CDR2 YSYEKL, per germline. This CDR3 has 16 amino acids. V gave up 1 base and J gave up 6 bases; unmatched junction bases: 11. CDR3 region: CASSQVGQGAGSEQYF. The CDR3 nucleotides read TGCGCCAGCAGCCAAGTGGGGCAGGGGGCAGGGAGCGAGCAGTACTTC.

The J gene is TRBJ2-1, the V gene TRBV7-2; D ambiguous. This CDR3 has 15 residues. The germline V gene encodes CDR1 SGHTA and CDR2 FQGNSA. The V end lost 0 bases, the J end lost 0 bases, and 6 bases lay between the germline ends. CDR3 DNA: TGTGCCAGCAGCTTAGCAGCGAGCTCCTACAATGAGCAGTTCTTC. Translating gives CASSLAASSYNEQFF.

This chain uses TRBV21-1 with TRBJ2-7; TRBD1, as called in the table, went unchecked against the DNA. TRBV21-1 is reported as a pseudogene. The CDR3 contains 15 residues. The DNA of the CDR3 is TGTGCCAGCAGCAAAGTTGCCAGGGTGCCCTACGAGCAGTACTTC. Protein: CASSKVARVPYEQYF.

The V gene is TRBV15, the J gene TRBJ1-5, with D unclear. Germline CDR1 and CDR2: LNHNV and YYDKDF (reference sequence). The V gene lost 0 bases and the J gene lost 2 bases, with 5 bases spanning the gap. The CDR3 has 14 residues. The CDR3 sequence: CATSRDQGNQPQHF. CDR3 DNA sequence: TGTGCCACCAGCAGAGACCAGGGCAATCAGCCCCAGCATTTT.

This rearrangement joins TRBV2 to TRBJ1-2; possible D gene TRBD1, 5 bases. CDR3 length: 13 residues. V lost 5 bases and J 1 base, leaving 8 bases between the germline ends. Germline CDR1 is SNHLY and CDR2 is FYNNEI. Here the CDR3 reads CASSRDRNYGYTF. The CDR3 coding sequence is TGTGCCAGCAGTAGGGACCGTAACTATGGCTACACCTTC.

A single count supports this clone. V and J are TRBV6-5 and TRBJ1-6; TRBD1 matches 9 bases. V gave up 7 bases and J gave up 2 bases; unmatched junction bases: 3. The germline V gene has CDR1 MNHEY and CDR2 SVGAGI. The CDR3 spans 15 residues. The CDR3 sequence: CASKGTGTYNSPLHF. The CDR3 nucleotides read TGTGCCAGCAAGGGGACAGGGACCTATAATTCACCCCTCCACTTT.

The chain couples TRBV6-6 to TRBJ1-2; D unresolved. Trimming pared 0 bases from V and 7 bases from J, leaving 12 bases between. The CDR3 runs 14 residues. Germline V lookup: CDR1 MNHNY, CDR2 SVGAGI (reference sequence). Written as DNA, the CDR3 is TGTGCCAGCAGTTACTCGAGTCCAGCGGCTGGCTACACCTTC. Translating it yields CASSYSSPAAGYTF.

The CDR3 DNA sequence: TGTGCCAGCAGCTTAGATCGAACTAGCGCAGACTACGAGCAGTACTTC. This gives the protein CASSLDRTSADYEQYF. The chain carries TRBV11-2 and TRBJ2-7; the match to TRBD2 covers 7 bases. From germline, CDR1 is SGHAT and CDR2 FQNNGV. The trim removed 0 bases at V and 3 bases at J, leaving 8 bases unmatched. This CDR3 is built from 16 residues.

V and J are TRBV5-1 and TRBJ2-1, with 8 bases lining up with TRBD1. Germline V gives CDR1 SGHRS, CDR2 YFSETQ. The CDR3 spans 15 residues. J gave up 5 bases and V 0 bases, and 4 bases lay outside the gene matches. The CDR3 DNA follows: TGCGCCAGCAGCTTGGAGGGACAGGTCCACAATGAGCAGTTCTTC. Amino acids: CASSLEGQVHNEQFF.

V and J are TRBV6-6 and TRBJ1-4, with 7 bases identical to TRBD1. The CDR3 runs 15 residues. CDR1 and CDR2 (germline): MNHNY, SVGAGI (reference sequence). Trimming cost V 5 bases and J 5 bases; bases outside gene matches: 8. CDR3 bases: TGTGCCAGCAGTGCCCCGACAGGGAAAAATGAAAAACTGTTTTTT. This codes for CASSAPTGKNEKLFF.